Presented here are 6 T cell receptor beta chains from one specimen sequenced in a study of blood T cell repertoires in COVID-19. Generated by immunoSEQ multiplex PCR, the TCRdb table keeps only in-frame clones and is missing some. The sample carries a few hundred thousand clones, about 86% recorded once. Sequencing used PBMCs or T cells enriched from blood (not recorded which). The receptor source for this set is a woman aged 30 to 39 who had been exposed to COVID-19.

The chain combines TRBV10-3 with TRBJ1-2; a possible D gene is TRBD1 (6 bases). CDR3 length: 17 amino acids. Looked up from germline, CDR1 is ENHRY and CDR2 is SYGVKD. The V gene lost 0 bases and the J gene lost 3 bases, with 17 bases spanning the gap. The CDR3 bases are TGTGCCATCAGTGAGTCGAATCGTGGGCCAGGGGACTATGGCTACACCTTC. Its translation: CAISESNRGPGDYGYTF.

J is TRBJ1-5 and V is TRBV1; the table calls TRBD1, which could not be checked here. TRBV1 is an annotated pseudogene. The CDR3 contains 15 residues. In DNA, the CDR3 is TGCACCAGCAGCCAAGAATCGACAGCCCGAGGGCCCCAGCATTTT. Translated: CTSSQESTARGPQHF.

CDR3 sequence: CASNLEFDTGELFF. In DNA form, the CDR3 reads TGTGCCAGCAATTTGGAGTTTGACACCGGGGAGCTGTTTTTT. The genes are TRBV2 and TRBJ2-2; D gene unclear. Germline loops: CDR1 SNHLY, CDR2 FYNNEI. This CDR3 is 14 amino acids long. Trimming stripped 7 bases from V and 3 bases from J, with 12 bases between.

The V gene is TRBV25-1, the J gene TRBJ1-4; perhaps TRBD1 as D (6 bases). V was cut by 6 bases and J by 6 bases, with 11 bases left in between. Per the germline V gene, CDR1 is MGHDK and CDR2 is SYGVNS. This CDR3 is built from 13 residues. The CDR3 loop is CASSVGGDEKLFF. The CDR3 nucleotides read TGTGCCAGCAGCGTAGGGGGGGATGAAAAACTGTTTTTT. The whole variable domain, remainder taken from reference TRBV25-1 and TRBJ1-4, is EADIYQTPRYLVIGTGKKITLECSQTMGHDKMYWYQQDPGMELHLIHYSYGVNSTEKGDLSSESTVSRIRTEHFPLTLESARPSHTSQYLCASSVGGDEKLFFGSGTQLSVL.

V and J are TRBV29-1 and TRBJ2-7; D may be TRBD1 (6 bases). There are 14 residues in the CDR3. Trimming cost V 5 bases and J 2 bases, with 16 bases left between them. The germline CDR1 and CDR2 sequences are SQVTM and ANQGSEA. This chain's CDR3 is CSVNQGTNTYEQYF. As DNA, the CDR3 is TGCAGCGTTAACCAGGGGACAAATACCTACGAGCAGTACTTC.

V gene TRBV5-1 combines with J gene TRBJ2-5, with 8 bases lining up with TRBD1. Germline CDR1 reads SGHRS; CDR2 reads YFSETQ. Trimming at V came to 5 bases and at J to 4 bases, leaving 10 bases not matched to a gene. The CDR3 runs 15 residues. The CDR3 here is CASRRTGLGRETQYF. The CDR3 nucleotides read TGCGCCAGCAGGAGGACAGGGTTAGGGAGAGAGACCCAGTACTTC.